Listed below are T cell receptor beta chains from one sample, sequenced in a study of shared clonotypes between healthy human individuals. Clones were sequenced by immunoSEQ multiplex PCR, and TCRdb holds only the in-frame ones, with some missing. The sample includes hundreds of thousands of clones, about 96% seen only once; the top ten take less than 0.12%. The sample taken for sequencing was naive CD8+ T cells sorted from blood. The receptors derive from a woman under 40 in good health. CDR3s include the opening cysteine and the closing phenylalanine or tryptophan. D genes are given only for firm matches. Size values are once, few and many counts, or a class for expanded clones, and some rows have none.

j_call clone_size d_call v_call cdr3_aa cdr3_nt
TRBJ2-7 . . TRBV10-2 CASSAIDGAFYEQYF TGCGCCAGCAGTGCAATTGACGGAGCTTTCTACGAGCAGTACTTC
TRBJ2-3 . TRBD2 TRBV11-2 CASSLRSSGNTDTQYF TGTGCCAGCAGTCTAAGGTCTAGCGGGAACACAGATACGCAGTATTTT
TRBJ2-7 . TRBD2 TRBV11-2 CASSYLAGGPYEQYF TGTGCCAGCAGCTACTTAGCGGGAGGGCCGTACGAGCAGTACTTC
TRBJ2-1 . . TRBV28 CASSLYNRGNEQFF TGTGCCAGCAGTTTATACAACCGCGGCAATGAGCAGTTCTTC
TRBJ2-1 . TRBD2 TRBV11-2 CASSPEPGLAVDEQFF TGTGCCAGCAGCCCGGAACCGGGACTAGCTGTCGATGAGCAGTTCTTC
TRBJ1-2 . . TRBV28 CASTRAGDGYTF TGTGCCAGCACCCGGGCGGGGGACGGCTACACCTTC
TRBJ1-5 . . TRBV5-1 CASSLVQGGQPQHF TGCGCCAGCAGCTTGGTACAGGGAGGGCAGCCCCAGCATTTT
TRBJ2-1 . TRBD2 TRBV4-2 CASSPSITSEDNEQFF TGTGCCAGCAGCCCGTCGATCACTAGCGAGGACAATGAGCAGTTCTTC
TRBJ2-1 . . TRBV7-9 CASSAGPTLYNEQFF TGTGCCAGCAGCGCGGGTCCGACCCTCTACAATGAGCAGTTCTTC
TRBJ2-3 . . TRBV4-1 CASSVLDGEATQYF TGCGCCAGCAGCGTATTAGATGGGGAGGCTACGCAGTATTTT
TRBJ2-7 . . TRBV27 CASSFFTGTTPYEQYF TGTGCCAGCAGTTTCTTTACCGGGACAACACCTTACGAGCAGTACTTC
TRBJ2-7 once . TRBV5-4 CASGLGGSYEQYF TGTGCCAGCGGGCTGGGCGGTTCCTACGAGCAGTACTTC
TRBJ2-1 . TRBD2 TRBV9 CASSPRDYNNEQFF TGTGCCAGCAGCCCCCGGGACTACAACAATGAGCAGTTCTTC
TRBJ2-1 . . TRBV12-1 CASSPGEYLTNEQFF TGTGCCAGCAGCCCCGGGGAGTACCTCACCAATGAGCAGTTCTTC
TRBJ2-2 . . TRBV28 CASSRTNRGELFF TGTGCCAGCAGTAGGACAAATAGGGGGGAGCTGTTTTTT
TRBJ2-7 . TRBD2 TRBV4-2 CASSQMTSGRDVGYEQYF TGTGCCAGCAGCCAAATGACTAGCGGGAGGGATGTCGGCTACGAGCAGTACTTC
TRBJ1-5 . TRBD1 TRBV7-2 CASSLEGQGIWGNQPQHF TGTGCCAGCAGCTTAGAGGGACAGGGTATATGGGGCAATCAGCCCCAGCATTTT
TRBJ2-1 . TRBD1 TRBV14 CASRPQGGNEQFF TGTGCCAGCAGACCACAGGGGGGCAATGAGCAGTTCTTC
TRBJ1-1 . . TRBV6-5 CASSFSEGETEAFF TGTGCCAGCAGTTTTAGCGAAGGAGAAACTGAAGCTTTCTTT
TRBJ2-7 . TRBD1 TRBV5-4 CASSLDFGTVAYEQYF TGTGCCAGCAGCTTGGACTTCGGGACAGTGGCCTACGAGCAGTACTTC
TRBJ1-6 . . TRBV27 CASLSDSRTYSPLHF TGTGCCAGCCTCTCGGACAGTCGGACGTATTCACCCCTCCACTTT
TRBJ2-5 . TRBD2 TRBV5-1 CASSFGTRSETQYF TGCGCCAGCAGCTTTGGGACTAGATCGGAGACCCAGTACTTC
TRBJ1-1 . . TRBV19 CASSMDPWAGVDTEAFF TGTGCCAGTAGTATGGATCCCTGGGCAGGGGTGGACACTGAAGCTTTCTTT
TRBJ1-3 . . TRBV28 CASSDQVSGNTIYF TGTGCCAGCAGTGATCAGGTGTCTGGAAACACCATATATTTT
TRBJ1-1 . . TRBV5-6 CASSLSNTEAFF TGTGCCAGCAGCTTATCGAACACTGAAGCTTTCTTT